This TCR beta chain was observed in a study of breast tumors, draining lymph nodes, adjacent tissues. Study-level points and caveats: Tumor TCR diversity was below lymph nodes but above nontumor tissue. Findings are consistent with lymph node origin and intratumoral expansion of most tumor T cells. That most tumor T cells come from lymph nodes remained unproven. Luminal-like breast cancer showed significantly greater tumor-nontumor repertoire similarity than basal-like breast cancer did.

Worth noting for this clonotype: Its specificity is unknown. A much larger clonotype is one base distant, so this may be a read error.

Each CDR3 protein gets one entry after TCRdb re-called the multiplex PCR reads with MiXCR. The sample lists 290,000 or so distinct CDR3 sequences; 30% to 35% were seen once. Axillary draining lymph nodes of breast cancer patients supplied the node samples. Per germline, CDR1 DFQATT and CDR2 SNEGSKA (reference sequence). The CDR3 covers 14 residues. The V gene is TRBV20-1, the J gene TRBJ2-7, with D perhaps given as TRBD1 or TRBD2 (7 bases each). Material for sequencing was axillary lymph node tissue. The receptor comes from a female donor with breast cancer. Some clones in this sample may be carry-over from other donors' samples. Here the CDR3 reads CSARGGGGSSEQYF. CDR3 bases: TGCAGTGCTAGAGGGGGAGGGGGCTCCTCCGAGCAGTACTTC.